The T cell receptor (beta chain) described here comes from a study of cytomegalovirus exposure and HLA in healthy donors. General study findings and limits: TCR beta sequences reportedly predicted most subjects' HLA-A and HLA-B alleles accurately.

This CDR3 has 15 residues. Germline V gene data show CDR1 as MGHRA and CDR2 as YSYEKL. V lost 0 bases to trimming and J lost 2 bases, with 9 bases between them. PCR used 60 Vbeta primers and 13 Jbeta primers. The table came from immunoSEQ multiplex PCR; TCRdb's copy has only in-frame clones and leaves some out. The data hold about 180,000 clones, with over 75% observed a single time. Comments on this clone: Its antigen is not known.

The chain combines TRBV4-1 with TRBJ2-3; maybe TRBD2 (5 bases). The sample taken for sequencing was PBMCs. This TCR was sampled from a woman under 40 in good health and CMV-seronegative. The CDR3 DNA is TGCGCCAGCAGCCAAGATGGGGAGCCCACAGATACGCAGTATTTT. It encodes CASSQDGEPTDTQYF.